The source of this TCR beta chain is a study of blood T cell repertoires in COVID-19. Repertoires were generated with immunoSEQ multiplex PCR, while TCRdb's copy carries only in-frame clones and drops some. The sample shows roughly 75,000 clones, over 65% of them seen only once. Germline V gene sequence: CDR1 SNHLY, CDR2 FYNNEI. The CDR3 runs 16 residues. Trimming removed 7 bases at V and 6 bases at J, with 25 bases between. Sequenced: peripheral blood. The receptor was derived from a human donor with acute or convalescent COVID-19. The donor label of this sample is uncertain. The chain couples TRBV2 to TRBJ2-7; weak D call: TRBD1 (7 bases). The DNA for the CDR3 is TGTGCCAGCAAAAACACAGGGGCTCGGGAGTTCGTCGAGCAGTACTTC. As protein: CASKNTGAREFVEQYF.